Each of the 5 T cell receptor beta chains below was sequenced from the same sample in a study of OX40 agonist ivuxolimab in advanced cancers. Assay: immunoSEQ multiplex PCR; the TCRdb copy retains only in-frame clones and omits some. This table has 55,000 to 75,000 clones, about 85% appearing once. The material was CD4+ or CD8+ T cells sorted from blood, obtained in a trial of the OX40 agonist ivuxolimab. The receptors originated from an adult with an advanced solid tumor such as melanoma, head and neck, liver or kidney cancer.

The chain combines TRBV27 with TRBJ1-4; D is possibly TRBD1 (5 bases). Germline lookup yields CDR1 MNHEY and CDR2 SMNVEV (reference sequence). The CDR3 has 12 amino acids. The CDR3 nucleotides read TGTGCAGCTGGGGGTCCCTATGAAAAACTGTTTTTT. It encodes CAAGGPYEKLFF.

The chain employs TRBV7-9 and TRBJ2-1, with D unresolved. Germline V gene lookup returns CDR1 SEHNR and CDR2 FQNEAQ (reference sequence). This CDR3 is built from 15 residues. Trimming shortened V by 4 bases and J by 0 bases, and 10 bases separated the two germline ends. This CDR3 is CASSSRSRSYNEQFF. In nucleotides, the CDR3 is TGTGCCAGCAGCTCTCGGAGTCGCTCCTACAATGAGCAGTTCTTC. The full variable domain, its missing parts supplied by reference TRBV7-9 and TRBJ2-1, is DTGVSQNPRHKITKRGQNVTFRCDPISEHNRLYWYRQTLGQGPEFLTYFQNEAQLEKSRLLSDRFSAERPKGSFSTLEIQRTEQGDSAMYLCASSSRSRSYNEQFFGPGTRLTVL.

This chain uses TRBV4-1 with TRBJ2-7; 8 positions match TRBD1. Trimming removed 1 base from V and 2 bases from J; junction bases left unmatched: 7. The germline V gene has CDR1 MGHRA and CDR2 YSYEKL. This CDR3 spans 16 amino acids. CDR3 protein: CASSQGRGQATYEQYF. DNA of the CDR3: TGCGCCAGCAGCCAAGGACGGGGACAGGCGACCTACGAGCAGTACTTC.

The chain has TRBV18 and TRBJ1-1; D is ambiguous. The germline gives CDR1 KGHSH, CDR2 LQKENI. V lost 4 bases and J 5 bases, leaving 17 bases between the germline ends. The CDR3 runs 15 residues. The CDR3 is CASSQVGGIWTEAFF. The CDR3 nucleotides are TGTGCCAGCTCACAAGTGGGAGGTATCTGGACTGAAGCTTTCTTT.

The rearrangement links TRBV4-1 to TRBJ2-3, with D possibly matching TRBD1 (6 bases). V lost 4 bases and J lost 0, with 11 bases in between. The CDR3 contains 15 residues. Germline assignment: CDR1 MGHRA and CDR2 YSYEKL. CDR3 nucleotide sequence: TGCGCCAGCAGCCCGGGACATGGTAGCACAGATACGCAGTATTTT. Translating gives CASSPGHGSTDTQYF.